Included here is one T cell receptor (beta chain) sequence, with context. The antigen is not known. This record comes from a study of T cell responses to AZD1222 COVID-19 vaccine. The length of the CDR3 is 13 residues. The V gene's germline CDR1 is MGHRA and CDR2 YSYEKL. V shed 4 bases and J shed 4 bases, with 10 bases lying between them. Sequencing was performed with immunoSEQ multiplex PCR; in TCRdb, only in-frame clones are kept and a portion is missing. This table has some 120,000 clones, 80% to 95% appearing once. Study-wide findings and caveats: Reportedly, nearly half the spike-specific TCRs target unmutated variant regions. A mostly white British donor set with more females was recruited, and clonal diversity was possibly underestimated.

Sample: peripheral blood, taken on day 0 of AZD1222 vaccination. This chain uses TRBV4-1 with TRBJ1-2, with TRBD1 as a possible D gene (5 bases). The receptor's source is an adult in good health. CDR3 in amino acids: CASSRPDIYGYTF. The CDR3 DNA follows: TGCGCCAGCAGCCGTCCGGACATCTATGGCTACACCTTC.